Included here is one T cell receptor beta chain sequence, with context. Its antigen is not known. A read error is possible here, since a much larger clone lies one base away. The CDR3 end shows no conserved phenylalanine or tryptophan, and so a read error is likely. V was clipped by 2 bases and J by 4 bases, with 2 bases between them. The CDR3 loop spans 11 amino acids. Looked up from germline, CDR1 is SGHTA and CDR2 is FQGNSA. This sample was taken from a study of T cell repertoires in cytomegalovirus infection. Turning to the study itself: In public TCR beta signatures, there were indications of both CMV infection and matching HLA type. The study's findings and limits: The ex vivo response was dominated by HLA-C-restricted CMV-specific TCR beta clonotypes. People with CMV and the relevant HLA were identified by cumulative public TCR beta family frequency.

TCRdb re-analysed the reads in MiXCR, keeping a single row per CDR3 protein. The sample includes roughly 320,000 distinct CDR3 sequences, approximately 10% of them seen just once. This clonotype was sampled from a human donor in good health (CMV status not recorded). Some clones in this sample may be carry-over from other donors' samples. The sample comprised PBMCs. This chain connects TRBV7-2 to TRBJ1-2; no reliable D call. The CDR3 DNA sequence: TGTGCCAGCAGCTTAATCTATGGCTACACCTTA. Protein sequence: CASSLIYGYTL.